The 13 T cell receptor beta chains presented below share a single source sample, sequenced in a study of blood T cell repertoires in COVID-19. Data came from immunoSEQ multiplex PCR; TCRdb stores just in-frame clones and leaves some out. The sample includes 310,000 or so clones, roughly 90% of them seen just once. Specimen: PBMCs or T cells enriched from blood (not recorded which). The receptors here all came from a woman younger than 35 with acute COVID-19.

This rearrangement joins TRBV7-8 to TRBJ2-7; 11 positions match TRBD1. The CDR3 is made up of 14 amino acids. CDR1 and CDR2 (germline): SGHVS, FQNEAQ. J gave up 5 bases and V 2 bases, and 2 bases lay outside the gene matches. The CDR3 reads CASSLRDRGNEQYF. DNA of the CDR3: TGTGCCAGCAGCTTAAGGGACAGGGGGAACGAGCAGTACTTC.

The chain combines TRBV5-1 with TRBJ2-3, with TRBD2 identical over 7 bases. Germline V gene lookup returns CDR1 SGHRS and CDR2 YFSETQ. CDR3 length: 15 amino acids. The V gene end was trimmed by 7 bases and the J gene end by 4 bases; junction bases not matched to a gene: 12. In DNA, the CDR3 is TGCGCCAGCCGAAGCACGCGGGAGCGGGCAGATACGCAGTATTTT. Its protein product is CASRSTRERADTQYF.

The V call is TRBV7-6, the J call TRBJ2-2, with 13 nucleotides matching TRBD2. Germline loops: CDR1 SGHVS, CDR2 FNYEAQ. The CDR3 is 15 residues long. Trimming took 3 bases from V and 7 from J; bases not matched to a gene: 2. The CDR3 region has the DNA TGTGCCAGCAGCTTCGGACTAGCGGGAGACGGGGAGCTGTTTTTT. Translation gives CASSFGLAGDGELFF.

Only a few counts were recorded for this clone. The chain carries TRBV28 and TRBJ1-1; TRBD1 is a possible D gene (5 bases). V was pared by 11 bases and J by 3 bases, with 16 bases between. Per germline, CDR1 MDHEN and CDR2 SYDVKM. The CDR3 sequence is 13 residues long. CDR3 loop: CAGRVGRDTEAFF. DNA for the CDR3: TGTGCCGGCCGGGTGGGGCGAGACACTGAAGCTTTCTTT.

The chain employs TRBV30 and TRBJ2-1; D remains ambiguous. Germline V lookup: CDR1 GTSNPN, CDR2 SVGIG (reference sequence). This CDR3 has 12 amino acids. Trimming cost V 0 bases and J 4 bases, with 4 bases left between them. CDR3 in amino acids: CAWSVQYNEQFF. The CDR3 DNA follows: TGTGCCTGGAGTGTACAGTACAATGAGCAGTTCTTC.

The chain has TRBV18 and TRBJ1-4; D unclear. CDR3 size: 14 residues. V lost 5 bases and J 8 bases, leaving 15 bases between the germline ends. Germline-derived CDR1 and CDR2 are KGHSH and LQKENI. Here the CDR3 reads CASSRATGGEKLFF. The CDR3 nucleotides read TGTGCCAGCTCAAGAGCGACCGGAGGGGAAAAACTGTTTTTT.

V and J are TRBV28 and TRBJ2-7, with a tentative D call TRBD1 (6 bases). Germline assignment: CDR1 MDHEN and CDR2 SYDVKM. Trimming took 6 bases from V and 1 from J, leaving 13 bases between them. This CDR3 has 14 residues. In DNA, the CDR3 is TGTGCCAGCAGCCTCGTACAGGGTTCCTACGAGCAGTACTTC. Translated, it gives CASSLVQGSYEQYF.

The V gene is TRBV4-3, the J gene TRBJ1-5; the D is unclear. V was shortened by 0 bases and J by 7 bases, with 10 bases between the two germline ends. Per the germline V gene, CDR1 is LGHNA and CDR2 is YSLEER. The CDR3 has 14 residues. Here the CDR3 DNA reads TGCGCCAGCAGCCAAGATCGCACGGTACAGCCCCAGCATTTT. Amino acids: CASSQDRTVQPQHF.

The CDR3 nucleotides are TGCAGCGTAGGGACAGCTCGAGGGGACACTGAAGCTTTCTTT. Its translation is CSVGTARGDTEAFF. The gene calls are TRBV29-1 and TRBJ1-1; TRBD1 agrees at 7 bases. This CDR3 region has 14 residues. Germline CDR1 reads SQVTM; CDR2 reads ANQGSEA. V lost 6 bases and J lost 3; bases outside the gene matches: 10.

The chain employs TRBV28 and TRBJ1-3; D remains unclear. V lost 1 base and J 2 bases, leaving 3 bases between the germline ends. The CDR3 contains 13 residues. Germline V lookup: CDR1 MDHEN, CDR2 SYDVKM. CDR3 residues: CASSLLTGNTIYF. The DNA of the CDR3 is TGTGCCAGCAGTTTATTAACTGGAAACACCATATATTTT.

This chain uses TRBV9 with TRBJ2-5, with TRBD1 matching 8 bases. The CDR3 consists of 15 residues. J gave up 5 bases and V 0 bases, and 6 bases lay outside the gene matches. The V gene's germline CDR1 is SGDLS and CDR2 YYNGEE. The CDR3 nucleotides are TGTGCCAGCAGCGTAGATTCAGGGGGCTGGGAGACCCAGTACTTC. It is translated as CASSVDSGGWETQYF.

This clone was seen only once. V is TRBV3-1 (or the pseudogene TRBV3-2) and J is TRBJ1-1, with TRBD1 identical over 8 bases. The CDR3 contains 14 residues. V lost 6 bases and J lost 4; bases outside the gene matches: 7. The germline V gene has CDR1 LGHDT and CDR2 YNNKEL (reference sequence). The CDR3: CASSRTGMSTEAFF. CDR3 coding DNA: TGTGCCAGCAGTCGGACAGGGATGAGCACTGAAGCTTTCTTT.

The chain carries TRBV2 and TRBJ1-2, with D hard to call. Germline values: CDR1 SNHLY, CDR2 FYNNEI. There are 11 residues in the CDR3. Trimming cost V 8 bases and J 2 bases, with 6 bases left between them. The CDR3 sequence is CASGENYGYTF. In nucleotides, the CDR3 is TGTGCCAGCGGAGAGAACTATGGCTACACCTTC.